This T cell receptor (beta chain) was identified in a study of control samples from healthy donors and cancer patients. Libraries were prepared by immunoSEQ multiplex PCR; TCRdb keeps only in-frame clonotypes and omits some of them. Here the sample spans more than 50,000 clones, roughly 90% being singletons. As concerns this clone: This specimen includes other DNA sequences encoding the same CDR3.

The CDR3 extends over 12 amino acids. CDR1 is ENHRY and CDR2 is SYGVKD in the germline V gene. Trimming removed 4 bases from V and 4 bases from J, with 5 bases in between. The source of this sequence is a man in his fifties in good health. Sequencing used blood. The V call is TRBV10-3, the J call TRBJ1-5; D is undetermined. The CDR3 sequence is CAISGSNQPQHF. Written as DNA, the CDR3 is TGTGCCATCAGTGGATCAAATCAGCCCCAGCATTTT.